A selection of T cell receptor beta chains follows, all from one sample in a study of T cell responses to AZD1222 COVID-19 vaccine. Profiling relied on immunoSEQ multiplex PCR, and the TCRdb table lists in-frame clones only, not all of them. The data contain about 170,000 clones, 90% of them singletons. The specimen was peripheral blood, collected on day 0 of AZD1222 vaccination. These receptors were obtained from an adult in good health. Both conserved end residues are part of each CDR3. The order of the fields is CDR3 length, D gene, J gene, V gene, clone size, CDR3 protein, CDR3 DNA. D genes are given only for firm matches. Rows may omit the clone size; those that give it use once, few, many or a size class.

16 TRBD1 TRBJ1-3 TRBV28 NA CASSLGQGGTGNTIYF TGTGCCAGCAGTTTGGGACAGGGGGGGACTGGAAACACCATATATTTT
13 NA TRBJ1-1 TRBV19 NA CASSTQVNTEAFF TGTGCCAGTAGTACCCAGGTGAACACTGAAGCTTTCTTT
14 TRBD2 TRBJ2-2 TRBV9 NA CASRSGGNTGELFF TGTGCCAGCAGGAGCGGGGGGAATACCGGGGAGCTGTTTTTT
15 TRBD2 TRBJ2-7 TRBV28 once CASSPLAGERYEQYF TGTGCCAGCAGTCCTCTAGCGGGGGAACGGTACGAGCAGTACTTC
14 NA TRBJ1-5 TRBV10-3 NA CAVGQGYSNQPQHF TGTGCCGTGGGTCAGGGGTATAGCAATCAGCCCCAGCATTTT
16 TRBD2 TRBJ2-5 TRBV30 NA CAWSGLAGGPKETQYF TGTGCCTGGAGTGGACTAGCGGGGGGGCCCAAAGAGACCCAGTACTTC
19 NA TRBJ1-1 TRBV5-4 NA CASSLPLGAAGWGYTEAFF TGTGCCAGCAGCTTACCCTTGGGGGCGGCGGGATGGGGCTACACTGAAGCTTTCTTT
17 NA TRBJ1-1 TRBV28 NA CASSSLSSLTAPQEAFF TGTGCCAGCAGTTCATTATCCTCTTTGACAGCGCCCCAAGAAGCTTTCTTT
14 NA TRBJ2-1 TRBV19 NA CASSIRQTTGEQFF TGTGCCAGTAGTATCCGACAGACGACGGGTGAGCAGTTCTTC
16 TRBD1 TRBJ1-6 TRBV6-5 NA CASSFPRGQANSPLHF TGTGCCAGCAGTTTCCCCCGGGGACAGGCAAATTCACCCCTCCACTTT
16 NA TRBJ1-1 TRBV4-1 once CASSQVGDQRDTEAFF TGCGCCAGCAGCCAAGTCGGGGACCAACGGGACACTGAAGCTTTCTTT
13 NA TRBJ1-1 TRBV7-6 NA CASSSQLGTEAFF TGTGCCAGCAGCTCTCAGTTGGGAACTGAAGCTTTCTTT
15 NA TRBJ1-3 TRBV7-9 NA CASSSVGGAGNTIYF TGTGCCAGCAGCTCAGTCGGGGGGGCTGGAAACACCATATATTTT
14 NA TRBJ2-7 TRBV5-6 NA CASSLDGQTYEQYF TGTGCCAGCAGCCTCGACGGACAGACCTACGAGCAGTACTTC
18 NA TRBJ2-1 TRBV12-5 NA CASGFLHPGHSSPKEQFF TGTGCTAGTGGTTTCCTGCACCCGGGACACTCATCCCCCAAGGAGCAGTTCTTC
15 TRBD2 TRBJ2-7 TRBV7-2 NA CASSTRTSGVHEQYF TGTGCCAGCAGCACCCGGACTAGCGGGGTCCACGAGCAGTACTTC
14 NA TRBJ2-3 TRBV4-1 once CASSQDRGTDTQYF TGCGCCAGCAGCCAAGACCGGGGCACAGATACGCAGTATTTT
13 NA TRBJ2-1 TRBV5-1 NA CASSLASYNEQFF TGCGCCAGCAGCTTGGCTAGCTACAATGAGCAGTTCTTC
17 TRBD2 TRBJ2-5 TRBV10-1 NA CASSESASGGRGETQYF TGCGCCAGCAGTGAGTCGGCTAGCGGGGGCCGCGGGGAGACCCAGTACTTC
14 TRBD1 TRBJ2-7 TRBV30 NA CAWKKQGLPYEQYF TGTGCCTGGAAAAAACAGGGGTTACCCTACGAGCAGTACTTC
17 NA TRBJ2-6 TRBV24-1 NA CATSDHPYSSGANVLTF TGTGCCACCAGTGACCACCCTTATTCCTCTGGGGCCAACGTCCTGACTTTC
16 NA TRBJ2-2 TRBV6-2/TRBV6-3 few CASSDPGGPSTGELFF TGTGCCAGCAGTGACCCTGGGGGGCCGAGCACCGGGGAGCTGTTTTTT
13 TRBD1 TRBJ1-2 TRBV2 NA CATTGQGRYGYTF TGTGCCACCACTGGACAGGGTCGCTATGGCTACACCTTC
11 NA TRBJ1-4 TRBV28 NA CASSSGYDLFF TGTGCCAGCAGTTCAGGGTATGACTTGTTTTTT
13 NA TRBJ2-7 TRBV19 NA CASSIGRPSEQYF TGTGCCAGTAGTATTGGAAGACCTAGCGAGCAGTACTTC
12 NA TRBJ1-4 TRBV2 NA CASSEDRGELFF TGTGCCAGCAGTGAAGATAGGGGCGAACTGTTTTTT
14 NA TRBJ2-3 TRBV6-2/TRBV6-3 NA CASSVKGRADTQYF TGTGCCAGCAGTGTTAAGGGCCGGGCAGATACGCAGTATTTT
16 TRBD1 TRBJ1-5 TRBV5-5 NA CASSLVEGTGRQPQHF TGTGCCAGCAGCTTGGTCGAGGGGACAGGGAGACAGCCCCAGCATTTT
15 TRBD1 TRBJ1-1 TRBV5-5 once CASRRTGVMNTEAFF TGTGCCAGCAGACGGACAGGAGTAATGAACACTGAAGCTTTCTTT
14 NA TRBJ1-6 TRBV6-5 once CASSYRRENSPLHF TGTGCCAGCAGTTACCGGAGGGAAAATTCACCCCTCCACTTT